The 25 T cell receptor beta chains reported below all come from one sample, sequenced in a study of blood T cell repertoires in COVID-19. TCRdb keeps only in-frame clones here, not all; method: immunoSEQ multiplex PCR. The top ten clones hold 3.5% to 4.5% of a sample with some 300,000 clones, approximately 90% of them seen once. Sequencing used PBMCs or T cells enriched from blood (not recorded which). These receptors originate from a man younger than 40 who had recovered from COVID-19.

This rearrangement joins TRBV2 to TRBJ1-6, with unresolved D. CDR3 length: 16 residues. Trimming cost V 6 bases and J 0 bases, with 12 bases left between them. The germline CDR1 and CDR2 sequences are SNHLY and FYNNEI. DNA for the CDR3: TGTGCCAGCAGCCTAGCTAGGAGCTCCTATAATTCACCCCTCCACTTT. Protein sequence: CASSLARSSYNSPLHF.

The chain is built from TRBV4-1 and TRBJ1-1, with 8 bases identical to TRBD1. The ends lost 4 bases at V and 1 base at J; junction bases unmatched: 11. There are 17 residues in the CDR3. Looked up from germline, CDR1 is MGHRA and CDR2 is YSYEKL. The CDR3 nucleotides are TGCGCCAGCAGCCTTCAGGGGGCAGCCGCCCAGAACACTGAAGCTTTCTTT. This encodes CASSLQGAAAQNTEAFF.

The V gene is TRBV10-1, the J gene TRBJ1-2; TRBD1 agrees at 11 bases. The CDR3 has 15 residues. V lost 7 bases, J lost 8 bases, and 12 bases stayed unmatched. In germline, CDR1 is WNHNN, CDR2 SYGVQD (reference sequence). CDR3 DNA: TGCGCCAGCACCGAACCGGGACAGGGGGTTGTAGGCTACACCTTC. Translation: CASTEPGQGVVGYTF.

The J gene is TRBJ2-6, the V gene TRBV2; no clear D gene. The CDR3 contains 15 residues. Germline CDR1 reads SNHLY; CDR2 reads FYNNEI. V shed 4 bases and J shed 0 bases, with 7 bases lying between them. CDR3 sequence reads: CASSGVRSGANVLTF. DNA for the CDR3: TGTGCCAGCAGTGGAGTGCGCTCTGGGGCCAACGTCCTGACTTTC.

V is TRBV7-2 and J is TRBJ2-5; D is possibly TRBD2 (5 bases). The CDR3 is 14 amino acids. Germline V CDR1 and CDR2: SGHTA, FQGNSA. With 1 base removed from V and 5 bases from J, the gap between germline ends came to 11 bases. The CDR3 loop reads CASSLEGPGETQYF. CDR3 coding DNA: TGTGCCAGCAGCTTAGAGGGCCCGGGGGAGACCCAGTACTTC.

Comment on this clone: Other nucleotide sequences in the sample specify the same CDR3. V is TRBV12-3 or TRBV12-4 and J is TRBJ1-2, with no clear D. Deletions cut 2 bases from V and 4 bases from J, with 8 bases between. The CDR3 spans 13 residues. The chain's CDR3 is CASSLPGSYGYTF. CDR3 nucleotides: TGTGCCAGCAGTTTACCGGGGAGCTATGGCTACACCTTC.

The rearrangement links TRBV6-5 to TRBJ1-1; the D is unclear. Trimming left V 6 bases short and J 8 bases short, with 16 bases between. The germline gives CDR1 MNHEY, CDR2 SVGAGI. The CDR3 length is 13 residues. CDR3 coding DNA: TGTGCCAGCAGGGACCCCGGGGTGTCCGAAGCTTTCTTT. Translated: CASRDPGVSEAFF.

The V call is TRBV11-2, the J call TRBJ2-2; D ambiguous. The CDR3 is made up of 14 amino acids. From germline, CDR1 is SGHAT and CDR2 FQNNGV. V dropped 3 bases and J dropped 2 bases, with 7 bases sitting between them. The CDR3 spells CASSFQANTGELFF. Here the CDR3 DNA reads TGTGCCAGCAGCTTTCAGGCTAACACCGGGGAGCTGTTTTTT.

The chain couples TRBV7-9 to TRBJ1-2, with 7 nucleotides matching TRBD1. Germline CDR1 and CDR2: SEHNR and FQNEAQ (reference sequence). The length of the CDR3 is 14 residues. V trimming: 5 bases; J trimming: 3 bases; junction bases outside the gene matches: 6. The CDR3 reads CASSVRDSDYGYTF. The CDR3 DNA follows: TGTGCCAGCAGCGTCCGGGACAGCGACTATGGCTACACCTTC.

The chain uses TRBV3-1 (or the pseudogene TRBV3-2) and TRBJ2-7; D gene ambiguous. The CDR3 runs 12 residues. Germline-derived CDR1 and CDR2 are LGHDT and YNNKEL (reference sequence). Trimming removed 3 bases from V and 4 bases from J, with 7 bases in between. The CDR3 here is CASSHTRYEQYF. CDR3 coding DNA: TGTGCCAGCAGCCACACCAGATACGAGCAGTACTTC.

The chain couples TRBV7-2 to TRBJ2-7; weak D call: TRBD1 (6 bases). The CDR3 runs to 14 residues. V was pared by 1 base and J by 3 bases, with 10 bases between. Germline CDR1 is SGHTA and CDR2 is FQGNSA. In nucleotides, the CDR3 is TGTGCCAGCAGCTTAGACAGGGACGGCTACGAGCAGTACTTC. Protein product: CASSLDRDGYEQYF.

As regards this clone: The sample carries other DNA sequences with the same CDR3. The chain uses TRBV5-1 and TRBJ2-7, with 7 nucleotides matching TRBD2. J lost 4 bases, V lost 0 bases, and 1 base had no gene match. CDR1 SGHRS and CDR2 YFSETQ come from the germline V gene. The CDR3 totals 13 residues. The CDR3 DNA follows: TGCGCCAGCAGCTTGGACGGGGGGTACGAGCAGTACTTC. Its protein is CASSLDGGYEQYF.

J is TRBJ2-1 and V is TRBV5-1; possibly TRBD1 for D (5 bases). The CDR3 totals 14 residues. Per the germline V gene, CDR1 is SGHRS and CDR2 is YFSETQ. The V end was cut by 4 bases, the J end by 3 bases, with 11 bases between. The CDR3: CASSRGKDYNEQFF. As DNA, the CDR3 is TGCGCCAGCAGCAGGGGTAAAGACTACAATGAGCAGTTCTTC.

This chain links TRBV28 with TRBJ1-5; weak D call: TRBD1 (5 bases). Germline values: CDR1 MDHEN, CDR2 SYDVKM. The CDR3 length is 14 residues. Deletions cut 7 bases from V and 3 bases from J, with 13 bases between. CDR3: CASNGGLINQPQHF. The CDR3 nucleotides read TGTGCCAGCAACGGGGGTTTGATCAATCAGCCCCAGCATTTT.

On this clone: A read error is possible here, since a much larger clone lies one base away. The same CDR3 can be traced to other DNA sequences in this sample. The CDR3 DNA is TGTGCCAGCAGTTACTCGGGGGGGAGCTCCTACAATGAGCAGTTCTTC. This translates into CASSYSGGSSYNEQFF. The chain employs TRBV6-5 and TRBJ2-1, with 7 positions matching TRBD2. The V gene's germline CDR1 is MNHEY and CDR2 SVGAGI. V was clipped by 0 bases and J by 0 bases; unmatched bases: 2. CDR3 size: 16 residues.

The chain combines TRBV7-9 with TRBJ1-4, with D maybe TRBD1 (6 bases). This CDR3 contains 16 residues. Germline lookup yields CDR1 SEHNR and CDR2 FQNEAQ (reference sequence). V lost 2 bases, J lost 3 bases, and 13 bases lay in between. The CDR3 DNA reads as TGTGCCAGCAGCTTATTTATTACAGGGTCTAATGAAAAACTGTTTTTT. Translation gives CASSLFITGSNEKLFF. Supplemented by reference TRBV7-9 and TRBJ1-4, the full variable domain reads DTGVSQNPRHKITKRGQNVTFRCDPISEHNRLYWYRQTLGQGPEFLTYFQNEAQLEKSRLLSDRFSAERPKGSFSTLEIQRTEQGDSAMYLCASSLFITGSNEKLFFGSGTQLSVL.

CDR3 region: CASRVEETQYF. CDR3 nucleotide sequence: TGCGCCAGCCGGGTTGAGGAGACCCAGTACTTC. This chain joins TRBV5-1 and TRBJ2-5; D call uncertain. Germline lookup yields CDR1 SGHRS and CDR2 YFSETQ. CDR3 length: 11 residues. The ends were cut back, 7 bases at V and 5 bases at J, with 9 bases in the middle.

The V and J genes are TRBV7-2 and TRBJ1-6; D might be TRBD1 (6 bases). The CDR3 runs to 17 residues. Deletions cut 4 bases from V and 8 bases from J, with 21 bases between. Germline CDR1 reads SGHTA; CDR2 reads FQGNSA. CDR3: CASSSQGTTADDSPLHF. Written as DNA, the CDR3 is TGTGCCAGCAGCTCACAGGGTACGACCGCGGATGATTCACCCCTCCACTTT.

The chain combines TRBV6-2 or TRBV6-3 with TRBJ2-1; the match to TRBD2 covers 14 bases. CDR3 length: 15 residues. Losses at the gene ends were 5 bases for V and 9 bases for J; bases not matched to a gene: 6. Germline lookup yields CDR1 MNHEY and CDR2 SVGEGT. The CDR3 loop is CASSGPGLAGVEQFF. CDR3 DNA sequence: TGTGCCAGCAGTGGTCCGGGACTAGCGGGGGTTGAGCAGTTCTTC.

This clone has just one count. The CDR3 reads CASSPGSNSPLHF. The DNA for the CDR3 is TGTGCCAGCAGCCCAGGGTCTAATTCACCCCTCCACTTT. The rearrangement uses TRBV14 and TRBJ1-6, with a weak D call TRBD1 (5 bases). Germline values: CDR1 SGHDN, CDR2 FVKESK. V was pared by 4 bases and J by 6 bases, with 7 bases between. The CDR3 extends over 13 amino acids.

The CDR3 here is CASSPWGGVEKLFF. The CDR3, as DNA: TGTGCCAGCAGCCCCTGGGGAGGGGTCGAAAAACTGTTTTTT. The gene calls are TRBV27 and TRBJ1-4; D might be TRBD1 (5 bases). V gave up 6 bases and J gave up 8 bases, with 16 bases separating them. The CDR3 has 14 residues. Germline CDR1 reads MNHEY; CDR2 reads SMNVEV (reference sequence).

The chain joins TRBV10-2 to TRBJ1-3; no definite D call. Trimming stripped 8 bases from V and 4 bases from J, with 9 bases between. The CDR3 runs to 12 residues. Germline lookup yields CDR1 WSHSY and CDR2 SAAADI. CDR3 region: CASGVGGNTIYF. Here the CDR3 DNA reads TGCGCCAGCGGAGTAGGCGGAAACACCATATATTTT.

The rearrangement joins TRBV28 to TRBJ1-4; possibly TRBD1 for D (5 bases). V lost 7 bases and J 7 bases, leaving 13 bases between the germline ends. The CDR3 runs to 13 residues. Germline lookup yields CDR1 MDHEN and CDR2 SYDVKM. This CDR3 reads CASMGWGVEKLFF. DNA for the CDR3: TGTGCCAGCATGGGGTGGGGGGTTGAAAAACTGTTTTTT.

The chain carries TRBV14 and TRBJ1-2; D is undetermined. V lost 0 bases and J 1 base, leaving 15 bases between the germline ends. CDR1 and CDR2 from the germline V gene are SGHDN and FVKESK. This CDR3 has 17 residues. The CDR3 loop reads CASSQDGRLDFNYGYTF. CDR3 sequence (DNA): TGTGCCAGCAGCCAAGATGGCAGATTAGACTTTAACTATGGCTACACCTTC.

Remarks on this clone: Other DNA sequences from this sample encode an identical CDR3 as well. The chain uses TRBV5-1 and TRBJ1-3; no clear D. CDR1 is SGHRS and CDR2 is YFSETQ in the germline V gene. The CDR3 is 15 amino acids. The V end lost 0 bases, the J end lost 0 bases, and 7 bases lay between the germline ends. CDR3 in DNA: TGCGCCAGCAGCTTGGGGGCCCTCTCTGGAAACACCATATATTTT. It codes for CASSLGALSGNTIYF.